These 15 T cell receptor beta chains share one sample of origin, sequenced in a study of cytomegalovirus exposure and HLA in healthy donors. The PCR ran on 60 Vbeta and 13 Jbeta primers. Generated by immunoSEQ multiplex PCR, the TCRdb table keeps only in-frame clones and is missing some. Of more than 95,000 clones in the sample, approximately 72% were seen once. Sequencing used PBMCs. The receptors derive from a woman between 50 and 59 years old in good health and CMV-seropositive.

CDR3 bases: TGTGCCAGCAGCCTGACAGCCATGAACACTGAAGCTTTCTTT. It codes for CASSLTAMNTEAFF. This chain connects TRBV9 to TRBJ1-1; possible D gene TRBD1, 5 bases. V lost 4 bases and J 0 bases, leaving 10 bases between the germline ends. Germline CDR1 is SGDLS and CDR2 is YYNGEE. CDR3 size: 14 residues.

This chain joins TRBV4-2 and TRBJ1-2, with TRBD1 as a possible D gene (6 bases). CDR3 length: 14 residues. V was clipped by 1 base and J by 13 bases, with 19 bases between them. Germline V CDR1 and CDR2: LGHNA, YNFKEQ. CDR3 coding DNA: TGTGCCAGCAGCCAAGGGGATCGAAACAGGGTTGGCACCTTC. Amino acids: CASSQGDRNRVGTF.

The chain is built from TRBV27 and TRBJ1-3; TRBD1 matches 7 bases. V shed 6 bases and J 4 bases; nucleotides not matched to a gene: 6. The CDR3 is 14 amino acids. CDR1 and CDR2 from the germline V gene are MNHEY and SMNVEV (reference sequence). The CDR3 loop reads CASSPDRAGNTIYF. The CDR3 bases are TGTGCCAGCAGCCCTGACAGGGCCGGAAACACCATATATTTT.

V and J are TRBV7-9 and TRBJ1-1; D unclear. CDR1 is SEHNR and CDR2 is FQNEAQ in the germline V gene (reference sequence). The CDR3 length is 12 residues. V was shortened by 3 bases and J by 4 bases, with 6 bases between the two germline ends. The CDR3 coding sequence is TGTGCCAGCAGCTTCCCCGTCACTGAAGCTTTCTTT. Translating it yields CASSFPVTEAFF.

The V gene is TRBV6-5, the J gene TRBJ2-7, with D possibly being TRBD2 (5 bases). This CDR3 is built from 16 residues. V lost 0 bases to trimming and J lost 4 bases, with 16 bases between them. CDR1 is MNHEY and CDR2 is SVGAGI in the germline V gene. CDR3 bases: TGTGCCAGCAGTTACTCGGCGGGCCAGGTTGAGTACGAGCAGTACTTC. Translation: CASSYSAGQVEYEQYF.

CDR3 protein: CASSYGEGGRYEQYF. DNA of the CDR3: TGTGCCAGCAGTTACGGGGAAGGAGGGAGGTACGAGCAGTACTTC. This chain joins TRBV6-5 and TRBJ2-7; tentative D call: TRBD2 (6 bases). Deletions cut 2 bases from V and 4 bases from J, with 15 bases between. Germline values: CDR1 MNHEY, CDR2 SVGAGI. The CDR3 is 15 residues long.

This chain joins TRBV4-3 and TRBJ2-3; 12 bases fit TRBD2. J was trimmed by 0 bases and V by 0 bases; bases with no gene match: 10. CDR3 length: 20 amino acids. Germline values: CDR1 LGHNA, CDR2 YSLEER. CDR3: CASSQETSGSMGASTDTQYF. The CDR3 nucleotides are TGCGCCAGCAGCCAAGAGACTAGCGGGAGTATGGGGGCTAGCACAGATACGCAGTATTTT.

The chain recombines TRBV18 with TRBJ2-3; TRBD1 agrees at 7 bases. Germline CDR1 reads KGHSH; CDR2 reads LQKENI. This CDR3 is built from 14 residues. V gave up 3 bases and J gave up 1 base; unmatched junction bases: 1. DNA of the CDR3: TGTGCCAGCTCACCTACAGGGGGCACAGATACGCAGTATTTT. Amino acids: CASSPTGGTDTQYF. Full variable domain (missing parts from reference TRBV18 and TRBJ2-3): NAGVMQNPRHLVRRRGQEARLRCSPMKGHSHVYWYRQLPEEGLKFMVYLQKENIIDESGMPKERFSAEFPKEGPSILRIQQVVRGDSAAYFCASSPTGGTDTQYFGPGTRLTVL.

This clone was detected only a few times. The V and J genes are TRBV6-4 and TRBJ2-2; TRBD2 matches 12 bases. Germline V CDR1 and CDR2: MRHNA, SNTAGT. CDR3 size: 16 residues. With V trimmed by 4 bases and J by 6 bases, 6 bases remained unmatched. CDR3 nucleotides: TGTGCCAGCAGTGCCCTGGGACTAGCGGGTGCCGGGGAGCTGTTTTTT. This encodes CASSALGLAGAGELFF.

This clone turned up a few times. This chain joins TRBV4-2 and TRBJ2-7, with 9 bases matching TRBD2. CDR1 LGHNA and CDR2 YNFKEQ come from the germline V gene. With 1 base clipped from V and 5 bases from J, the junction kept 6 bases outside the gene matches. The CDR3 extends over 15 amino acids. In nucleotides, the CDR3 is TGTGCCAGCAGCCAAGGTGCTAGCGGGATTGACGAGCAGTACTTC. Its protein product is CASSQGASGIDEQYF.

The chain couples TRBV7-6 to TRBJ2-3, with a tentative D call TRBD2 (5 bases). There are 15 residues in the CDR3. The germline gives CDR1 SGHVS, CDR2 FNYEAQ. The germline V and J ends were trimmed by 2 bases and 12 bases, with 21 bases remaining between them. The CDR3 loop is CASSLSSQASSTQYF. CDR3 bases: TGTGCCAGCAGCTTAAGCTCTCAGGCTAGCTCGACCCAGTATTTT.

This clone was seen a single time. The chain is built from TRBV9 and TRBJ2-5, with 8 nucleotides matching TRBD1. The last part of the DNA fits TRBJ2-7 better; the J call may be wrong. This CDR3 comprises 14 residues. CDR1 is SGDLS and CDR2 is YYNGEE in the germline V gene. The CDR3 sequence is CASSVEQGAYEQYF. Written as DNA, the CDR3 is TGTGCCAGCAGCGTAGAACAGGGGGCCTACGAGCAGTACTTC.

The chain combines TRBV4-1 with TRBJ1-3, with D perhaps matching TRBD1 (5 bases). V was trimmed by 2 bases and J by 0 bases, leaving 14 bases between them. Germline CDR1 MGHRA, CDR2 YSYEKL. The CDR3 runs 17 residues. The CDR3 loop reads CASSQTAGPYSGNTIYF. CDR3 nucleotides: TGCGCCAGCAGCCAAACCGCAGGGCCCTACTCTGGAAACACCATATATTTT.

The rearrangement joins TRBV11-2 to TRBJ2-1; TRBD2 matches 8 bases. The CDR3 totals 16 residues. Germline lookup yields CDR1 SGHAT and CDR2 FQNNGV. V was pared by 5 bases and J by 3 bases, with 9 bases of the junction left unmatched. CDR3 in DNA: TGTGCCAGCAGCGCGATAGCGGGGAACCACTACAATGAGCAGTTCTTC. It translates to CASSAIAGNHYNEQFF.

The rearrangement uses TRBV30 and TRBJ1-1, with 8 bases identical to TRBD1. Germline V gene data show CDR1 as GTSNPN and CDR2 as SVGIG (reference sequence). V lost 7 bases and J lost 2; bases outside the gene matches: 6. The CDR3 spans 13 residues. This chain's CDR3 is CALTGGFNTEAFF. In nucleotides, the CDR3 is TGTGCCTTAACAGGGGGTTTTAACACTGAAGCTTTCTTT.